This T cell receptor (beta chain) appears in the sequencing data of a study of early T cells in non-severe SARS-CoV-2 infection. Study information: Chains were unpaired, as sequencing was done on bulk RNA from unsorted whole blood.

This clonotype turned up a few times. Individual cDNA molecules were tagged with unique molecular identifiers. One entry per CDR3 protein results from TCRdb running MiXCR on the 5' RACE reads. This sample carries approximately 97,000 distinct CDR3 sequences, about 11% of them seen once, and the ten largest clones take under 5%. Per germline, CDR1 SGHTA and CDR2 FQGNSA. With 1 base removed from V and 1 base from J, the gap between germline ends came to 8 bases. The CDR3 runs to 14 residues. The clonotype was recovered from an adult who was a healthcare worker with PCR-confirmed SARS-CoV-2 infection or an uninfected control (not recorded which). The material was whole blood, obtained at baseline. V gene TRBV7-2 combines with J gene TRBJ2-7, with D unresolved. The CDR3 sequence: CASSLVAVSYEQYF. The DNA of the CDR3 is TGTGCCAGCAGCTTAGTCGCGGTATCCTACGAGCAGTACTTC.